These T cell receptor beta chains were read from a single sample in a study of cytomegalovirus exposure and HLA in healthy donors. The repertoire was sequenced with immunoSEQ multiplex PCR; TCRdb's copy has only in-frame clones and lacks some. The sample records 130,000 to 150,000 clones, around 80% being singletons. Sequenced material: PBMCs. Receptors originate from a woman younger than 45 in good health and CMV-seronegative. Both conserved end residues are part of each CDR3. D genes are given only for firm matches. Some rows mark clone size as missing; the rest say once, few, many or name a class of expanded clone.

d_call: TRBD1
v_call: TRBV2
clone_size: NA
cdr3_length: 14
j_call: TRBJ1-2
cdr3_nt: TGTGCCAGCAGTGGACAGGGGGCGCGGTATGGCTACACCTTC
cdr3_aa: CASSGQGARYGYTF

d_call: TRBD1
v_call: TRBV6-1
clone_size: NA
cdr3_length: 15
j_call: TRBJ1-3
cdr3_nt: TGTGCCAGCAGTGGACAGGGGGTGACTGGAAACACCATATATTTT
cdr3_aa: CASSGQGVTGNTIYF

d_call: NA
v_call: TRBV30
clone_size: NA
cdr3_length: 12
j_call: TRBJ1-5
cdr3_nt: TGTGCCCTCTCGGGGGGTGGGCAGCCCCAGCATTTT
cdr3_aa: CALSGGGQPQHF

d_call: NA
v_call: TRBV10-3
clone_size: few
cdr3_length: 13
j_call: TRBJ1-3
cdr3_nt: TGTGCCATCAAGATCAGCTCTGGAAACACCATATATTTT
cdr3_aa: CAIKISSGNTIYF

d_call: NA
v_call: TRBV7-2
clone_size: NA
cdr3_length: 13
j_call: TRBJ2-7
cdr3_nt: TGTGCCAGCAGCTTATCTACCACCTACGAGCAGTACTTC
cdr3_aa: CASSLSTTYEQYF

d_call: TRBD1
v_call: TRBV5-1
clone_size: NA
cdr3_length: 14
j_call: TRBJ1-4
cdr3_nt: TGCGCCAGCAGCCTAACCGGGACAGCTGAAAAACTGTTTTTT
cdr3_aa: CASSLTGTAEKLFF

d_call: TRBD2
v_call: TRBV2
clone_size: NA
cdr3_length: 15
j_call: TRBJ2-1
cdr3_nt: TGTGCCAGCAGTAATCGACTAGCGGGGTACAATGAGCAGTTCTTC
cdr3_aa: CASSNRLAGYNEQFF

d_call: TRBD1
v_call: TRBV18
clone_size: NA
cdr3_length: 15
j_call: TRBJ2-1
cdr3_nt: TGTGCCAGCTCACCTATGGTGACAGGGGGCAATGAGCAGTTCTTC
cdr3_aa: CASSPMVTGGNEQFF

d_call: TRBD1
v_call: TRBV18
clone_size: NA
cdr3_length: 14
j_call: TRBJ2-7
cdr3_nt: TGTGCCAGCTCACCGACAGGGGGTGCATACGAGCAGTACTTC
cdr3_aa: CASSPTGGAYEQYF

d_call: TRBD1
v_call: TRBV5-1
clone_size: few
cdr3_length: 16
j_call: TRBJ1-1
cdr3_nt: TGCGCCAGCAGCTTGGGTGGGACAGGGGCTGCCACTGAAGCTTTCTTT
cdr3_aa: CASSLGGTGAATEAFF

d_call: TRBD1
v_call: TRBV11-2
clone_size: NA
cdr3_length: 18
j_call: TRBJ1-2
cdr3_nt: TGTGCCAGCAGCTCCTTCCGGGACAGCCGTAAAAACAACTATGGCTACACCTTC
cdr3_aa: CASSSFRDSRKNNYGYTF

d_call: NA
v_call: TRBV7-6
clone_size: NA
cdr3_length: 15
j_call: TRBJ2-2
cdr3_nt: TGTGCCAGCAGCTTAGGGGTGGACAAAACCGGGGAGCTGTTTTTT
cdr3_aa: CASSLGVDKTGELFF

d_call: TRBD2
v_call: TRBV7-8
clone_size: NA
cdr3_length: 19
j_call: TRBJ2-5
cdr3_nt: TGTGCCAGCAGCTTAGTAGGGCCTAGCGGGGGCCTCGTCAAAGAGACCCAGTACTTC
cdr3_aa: CASSLVGPSGGLVKETQYF

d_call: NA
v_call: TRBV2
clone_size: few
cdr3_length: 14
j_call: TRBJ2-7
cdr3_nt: TGTGCCAGCAGTGGGGGCATTGAAATGGGAGAGCAGTACTTC
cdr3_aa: CASSGGIEMGEQYF

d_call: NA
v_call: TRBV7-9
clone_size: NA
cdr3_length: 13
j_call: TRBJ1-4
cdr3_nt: TGTGCCAGCAGGGAGGCTGCTAATGAAAAACTGTTTTTT
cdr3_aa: CASREAANEKLFF

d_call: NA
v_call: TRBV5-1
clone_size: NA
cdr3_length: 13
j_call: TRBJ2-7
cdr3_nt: TGCGCCAGCAGCGAGACGGGTTTCTACGAGCAGTACTTC
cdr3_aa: CASSETGFYEQYF

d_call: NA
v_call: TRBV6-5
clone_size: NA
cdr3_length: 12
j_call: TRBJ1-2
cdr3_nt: TGTGCCAGCAGTTCCCTAAGTTGGGGCTACACCTTC
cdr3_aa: CASSSLSWGYTF

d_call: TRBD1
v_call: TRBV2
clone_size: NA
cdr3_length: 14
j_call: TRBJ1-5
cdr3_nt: TGTGCCAGCAGTGATACAGGGGGCAGGCAGCCCCAGCATTTT
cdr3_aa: CASSDTGGRQPQHF

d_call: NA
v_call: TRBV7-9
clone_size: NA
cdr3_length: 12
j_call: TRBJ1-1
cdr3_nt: TGTGCCAGCAGCCCTCTTGCCGGGGAAGCTTTCTTT
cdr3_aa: CASSPLAGEAFF

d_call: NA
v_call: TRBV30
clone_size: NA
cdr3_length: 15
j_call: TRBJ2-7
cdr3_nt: TGTGCCTGGAGTCCTGGAGGGGTTCCTAGATACGAGCAGTACTTC
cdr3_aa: CAWSPGGVPRYEQYF

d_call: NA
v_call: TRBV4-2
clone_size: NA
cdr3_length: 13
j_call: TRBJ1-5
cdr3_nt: TGTGCCAGCAGCCAAGATCTACGTCAGCCCCAGCATTTT
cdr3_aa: CASSQDLRQPQHF

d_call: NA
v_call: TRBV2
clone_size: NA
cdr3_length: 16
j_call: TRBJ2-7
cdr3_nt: TGTGCCAGCAGGTATCTAGCTGGGCTGGGAGGATACGAGCAGTACTTC
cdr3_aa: CASRYLAGLGGYEQYF

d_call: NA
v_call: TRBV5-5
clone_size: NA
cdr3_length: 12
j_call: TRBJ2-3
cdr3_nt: TGTGCCAGCAGCTCCCCGAGGGATACGCAGTATTTT
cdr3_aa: CASSSPRDTQYF

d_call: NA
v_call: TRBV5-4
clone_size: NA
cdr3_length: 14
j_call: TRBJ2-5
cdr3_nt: TGTGCCAGCAGCTTGGTTAGCGGAGAAGAGACCCAGTACTTC
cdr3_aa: CASSLVSGEETQYF

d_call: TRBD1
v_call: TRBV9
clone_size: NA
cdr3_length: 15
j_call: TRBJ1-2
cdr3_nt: TGTGCCAGCAGCGCGTTTTCAGGGGGAGACTATGGCTACACCTTC
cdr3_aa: CASSAFSGGDYGYTF